This T cell receptor (beta chain) was recovered during a study of blood T cell repertoires in COVID-19. Study at large: COVID-19 samples, acute and convalescent, were from the United States, Italy and Spain. The cDNA or gDNA used as material had been derived from T cells, B-cell-depleted T cells, or PBMCs.

V gave up 5 bases and J gave up 8 bases; unmatched junction bases: 8. This CDR3 is built from 13 residues. From germline, CDR1 is SGHTA and CDR2 FQGNSA. Authors' analysis steps: Estimation of nucleated cell counts relied on the amplification of reference gene primers. Assay used: immunoSEQ multiplex PCR; TCRdb lists only in-frame clones, some missing. V, J and clone size reflect that table, while D and trimming were determined from the DNA. The sample records fewer than 150,000 clones, 70% to 80% being singletons. Input material: peripheral blood. This clonotype was obtained from a man between 60 and 70 years old who had recovered from COVID-19. The V call is TRBV7-2, the J call TRBJ1-2; TRBD1 agrees at 7 bases. The CDR3 is CASSPDREYGYTF. CDR3 nucleotide sequence: TGTGCCAGCAGCCCCGACAGGGAGTACGGCTACACCTTC.